This passage covers 8 T cell receptor beta chains from one sample sequenced in a study of cytomegalovirus exposure and HLA in healthy donors. PCR amplification relied on 60 Vbeta primers (plus 13 Jbeta primers). The repertoire was sequenced with immunoSEQ multiplex PCR; TCRdb's copy has only in-frame clones and lacks some. The sample has 90,000 to 140,000 clones; about 83% are singletons. Material for sequencing was PBMCs. These receptors all stem from a man aged 18 to 30 in good health and CMV-seronegative.

The chain uses TRBV2 and TRBJ1-5, with D perhaps TRBD1 (6 bases). The CDR3 covers 13 residues. Germline CDR1 is SNHLY and CDR2 is FYNNEI. Trimming pared 7 bases from V and 4 bases from J, leaving 11 bases between. CDR3 nucleotide sequence: TGTGCCAGCATGGGGCAGGGGAATCAGCCCCAGCATTTT. This encodes CASMGQGNQPQHF.

The gene calls are TRBV10-3 and TRBJ2-1, with a weak D call TRBD2 (6 bases). CDR3 length equals 17 residues. Germline assignment: CDR1 ENHRY and CDR2 SYGVKD. V was cut by 2 bases and J by 4 bases, with 18 bases left in between. This CDR3 is CAISERSGAGLYNEQFF. CDR3 DNA sequence: TGTGCCATCAGTGAGCGATCTGGGGCGGGGCTTTACAATGAGCAGTTCTTC.

The chain recombines TRBV5-5 with TRBJ2-7; D call uncertain. The CDR3 runs 12 residues. The germline V and J ends were trimmed by 6 bases and 5 bases, with 12 bases remaining between them. The germline gives CDR1 SGHKS, CDR2 YYEKEE (reference sequence). This chain's CDR3 is CASTRGPDEQYF. DNA for the CDR3: TGTGCCAGCACTCGAGGCCCAGACGAGCAGTACTTC.

The rearrangement joins TRBV10-3 to TRBJ1-1; 7 bases match TRBD1. With V trimmed by 9 bases and J by 2 bases, 3 bases remained unmatched. The CDR3 is 12 residues long. CDR1 and CDR2 from the germline V gene are ENHRY and SYGVKD. CDR3 bases: TGTGCCATTACAGGGGATAACACTGAAGCTTTCTTT. It is translated as CAITGDNTEAFF.

The rearrangement links TRBV6-1 to TRBJ2-1, with 9 bases identical to TRBD1. The CDR3 has 15 amino acids. After removal of 5 bases from V and 8 bases from J, the junction contained 10 bases not matched to a gene. Germline lookup yields CDR1 MNHNS and CDR2 SASEGT. The CDR3 DNA reads as TGTGCCAGCAGTCATGGGACAGGGTTTAAGGATGAGCAGTTCTTC. Amino acid sequence: CASSHGTGFKDEQFF.

DNA of the CDR3: TGTGCCAGCAGTTCAGCGGGAGGATCCTACAATGAGCAGTTCTTC. Encoded protein: CASSSAGGSYNEQFF. This chain connects TRBV28 to TRBJ2-1, with 9 bases fitting TRBD2. CDR1 is MDHEN, CDR2 SYDVKM, per germline. V shed 4 bases and J 1 base; nucleotides not matched to a gene: 2. CDR3 size: 15 residues.

CDR3 in DNA: TGCGCCAGCAGACCAACAGGGCTGAACACTGAAGCTTTCTTT. Translating gives CASRPTGLNTEAFF. The chain combines TRBV10-1 with TRBJ1-1; tentative D call: TRBD1 (6 bases). With 6 bases removed from V and 0 bases from J, the gap between germline ends came to 11 bases. Germline V gives CDR1 WNHNN, CDR2 SYGVQD (reference sequence). The CDR3 sequence is 14 residues long.

The chain employs TRBV5-4 and TRBJ2-2, with 10 nucleotides matching TRBD1. J gave up 7 bases and V 1 base, and 10 bases lay outside the gene matches. This CDR3 contains 17 residues. CDR1 and CDR2 from the germline V gene are SGHNT and YYREEE (reference sequence). CDR3 nucleotide sequence: TGTGCCAGCAGCTTGTCCCCGGGACAGGGGAGGAACGGGGAGCTGTTTTTT. Its translation: CASSLSPGQGRNGELFF.